Presented here are 3 T cell receptor beta chains from one specimen sequenced in a study of T cells in Graves' hyperthyroidism and ophthalmopathy. TCR beta CDR3 region amplification was performed from RNA transcripts. The HTBI primer set drove a first-round RT-PCR of the TCR CDR3. TCRdb re-derived calls from the multiplex PCR reads in MiXCR, one entry per CDR3 protein. This sample has over 350,000 distinct CDR3 sequences, with around a sixth found just once. Source material: blood. The receptors were gathered from a man aged 18 to 30 with Graves' ophthalmopathy.

This clonotype was seen many times. The V call is TRBV6-1, the J call TRBJ1-4; 10 bases map to TRBD1. Trimming removed 1 base from V and 7 bases from J; junction bases left unmatched: 3. Per germline, CDR1 MNHNS and CDR2 SASEGT. The CDR3 covers 15 residues. The CDR3 nucleotides read TGTGCCAGCAGTGAAGGGGGACAGGGGTTTGAAAAACTGTTTTTT. Encoded protein: CASSEGGQGFEKLFF.

There are a few counts of this clonotype. The V call is TRBV3-1, the J call TRBJ2-5; 9 nucleotides match TRBD2. The CDR3 has 17 residues. CDR1 LGHDT and CDR2 YNNKEL come from the germline V gene (reference sequence). V shed 6 bases, J shed 7 bases, and the junction held 18 bases outside the gene matches. Here the CDR3 reads CASSPLKLAGPGGTQYF. In DNA form, the CDR3 reads TGTGCCAGCAGTCCCCTGAAGCTAGCGGGGCCGGGAGGGACCCAGTACTTC.

This clonotype was detected ten times or more. V gene TRBV18 combines with J gene TRBJ2-7; D is perhaps TRBD1 (6 bases). The V gene's germline CDR1 is KGHSH and CDR2 LQKENI. This CDR3 has 13 residues. V was cut by 6 bases and J by 6 bases, with 15 bases left in between. DNA for the CDR3: TGTGCCAGCTCGTACCAACAGGGCCGCGAGCAGTACTTC. Encoded protein: CASSYQQGREQYF.